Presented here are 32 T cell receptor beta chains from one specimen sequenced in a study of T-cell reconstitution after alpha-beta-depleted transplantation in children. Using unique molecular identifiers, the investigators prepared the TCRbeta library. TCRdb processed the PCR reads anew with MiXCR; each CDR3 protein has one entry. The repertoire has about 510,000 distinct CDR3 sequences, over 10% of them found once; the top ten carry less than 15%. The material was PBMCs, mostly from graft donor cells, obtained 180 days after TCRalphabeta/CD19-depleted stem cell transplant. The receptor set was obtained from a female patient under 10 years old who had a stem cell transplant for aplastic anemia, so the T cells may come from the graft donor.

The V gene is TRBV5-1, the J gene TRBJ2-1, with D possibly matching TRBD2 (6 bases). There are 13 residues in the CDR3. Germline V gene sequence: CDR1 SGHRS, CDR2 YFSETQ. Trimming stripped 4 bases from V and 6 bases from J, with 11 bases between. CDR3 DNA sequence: TGCGCCAGCAGCATGGGACTGGGCAATGAGCAGTTCTTC. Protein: CASSMGLGNEQFF.

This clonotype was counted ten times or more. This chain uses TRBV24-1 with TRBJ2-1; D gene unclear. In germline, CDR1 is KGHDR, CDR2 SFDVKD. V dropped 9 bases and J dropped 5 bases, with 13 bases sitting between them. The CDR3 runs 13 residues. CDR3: CATAYGVHNEQFF. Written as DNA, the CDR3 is TGTGCCACCGCTTATGGAGTGCACAATGAGCAGTTCTTC.

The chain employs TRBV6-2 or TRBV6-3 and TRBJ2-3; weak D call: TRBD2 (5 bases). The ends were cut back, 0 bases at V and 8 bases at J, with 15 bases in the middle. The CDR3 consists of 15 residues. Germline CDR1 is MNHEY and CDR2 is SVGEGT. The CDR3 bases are TGTGCCAGCAGTTACTCGAAACCCCTTCGGGGTACGCAGTATTTT. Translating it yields CASSYSKPLRGTQYF.

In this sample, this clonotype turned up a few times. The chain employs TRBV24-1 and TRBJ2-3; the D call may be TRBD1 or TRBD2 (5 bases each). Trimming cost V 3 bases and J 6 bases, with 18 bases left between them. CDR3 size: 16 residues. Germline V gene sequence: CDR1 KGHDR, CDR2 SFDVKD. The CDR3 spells CATSDPDSRVVDTQYF. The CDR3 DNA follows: TGTGCCACCAGTGATCCGGACTCCAGGGTGGTCGATACGCAGTATTTT.

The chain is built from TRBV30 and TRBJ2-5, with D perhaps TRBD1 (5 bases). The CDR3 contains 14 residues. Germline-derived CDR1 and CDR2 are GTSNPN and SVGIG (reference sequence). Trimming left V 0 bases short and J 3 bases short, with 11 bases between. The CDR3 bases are TGTGCCTGGAGTGTAAGGGCAGGGAAAGAGACCCAGTACTTC. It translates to CAWSVRAGKETQYF.

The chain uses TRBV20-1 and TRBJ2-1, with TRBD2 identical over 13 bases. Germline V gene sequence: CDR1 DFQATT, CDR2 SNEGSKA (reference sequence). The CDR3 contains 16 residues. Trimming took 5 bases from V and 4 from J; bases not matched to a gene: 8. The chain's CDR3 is CSAASPGLAGYNEQFF. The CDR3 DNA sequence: TGCAGTGCTGCATCACCGGGACTAGCGGGGTACAATGAGCAGTTCTTC.

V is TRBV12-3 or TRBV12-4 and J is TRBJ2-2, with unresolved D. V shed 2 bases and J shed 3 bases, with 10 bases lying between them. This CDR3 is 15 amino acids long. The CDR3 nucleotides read TGTGCCAGCAGTTTAACCGGGCCCGACACCGGGGAGCTGTTTTTT. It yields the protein CASSLTGPDTGELFF.

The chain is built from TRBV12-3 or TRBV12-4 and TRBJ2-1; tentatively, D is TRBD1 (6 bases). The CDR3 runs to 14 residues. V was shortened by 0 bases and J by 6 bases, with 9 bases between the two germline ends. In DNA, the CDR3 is TGTGCCAGCAGTTTAGCTGACAGGACCAATGAGCAGTTCTTC. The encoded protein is CASSLADRTNEQFF.

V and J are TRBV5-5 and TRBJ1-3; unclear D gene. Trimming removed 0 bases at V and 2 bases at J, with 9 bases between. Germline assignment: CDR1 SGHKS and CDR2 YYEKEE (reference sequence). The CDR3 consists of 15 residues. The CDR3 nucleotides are TGTGCCAGCAGCTTGGCCTTAGGACCTGGAAACACCATATATTTT. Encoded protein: CASSLALGPGNTIYF.

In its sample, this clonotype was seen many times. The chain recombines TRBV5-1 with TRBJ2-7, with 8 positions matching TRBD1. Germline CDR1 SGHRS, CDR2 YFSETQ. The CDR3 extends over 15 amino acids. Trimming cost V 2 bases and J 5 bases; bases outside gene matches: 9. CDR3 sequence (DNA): TGCGCCAGCAGCTTTCGGACAGGGAATGGGGACGAGCAGTACTTC. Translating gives CASSFRTGNGDEQYF. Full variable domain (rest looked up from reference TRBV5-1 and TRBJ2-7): KAGVTQTPRYLIKTRGQQVTLSCSPISGHRSVSWYQQTPGQGLQFLFEYFSETQRNKGNFPGRFSGRQFSNSRSEMNVSTLELGDSALYLCASSFRTGNGDEQYFGPGTRLTVT.

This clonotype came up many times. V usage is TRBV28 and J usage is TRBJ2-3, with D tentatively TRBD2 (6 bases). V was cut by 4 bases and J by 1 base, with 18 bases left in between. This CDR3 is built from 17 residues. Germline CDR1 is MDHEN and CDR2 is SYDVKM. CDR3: CASSSGGKVGGTDTQYF. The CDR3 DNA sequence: TGTGCCAGCAGTTCCGGGGGTAAGGTAGGAGGCACAGATACGCAGTATTTT. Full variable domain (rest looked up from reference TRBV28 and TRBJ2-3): DVKVTQSSRYLVKRTGEKVFLECVQDMDHENMFWYRQDPGLGLRLIYFSYDVKMKEKGDIPEGYSVSREKKERFSLILESASTNQTSMYLCASSSGGKVGGTDTQYFGPGTRLTVL.

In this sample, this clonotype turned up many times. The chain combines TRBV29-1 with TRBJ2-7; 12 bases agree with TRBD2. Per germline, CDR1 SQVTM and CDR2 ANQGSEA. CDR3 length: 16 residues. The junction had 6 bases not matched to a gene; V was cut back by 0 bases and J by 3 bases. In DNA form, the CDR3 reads TGCAGCGTTGAAGATCACCGGACTAGCGGGATCTACGAGCAGTACTTC. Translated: CSVEDHRTSGIYEQYF.

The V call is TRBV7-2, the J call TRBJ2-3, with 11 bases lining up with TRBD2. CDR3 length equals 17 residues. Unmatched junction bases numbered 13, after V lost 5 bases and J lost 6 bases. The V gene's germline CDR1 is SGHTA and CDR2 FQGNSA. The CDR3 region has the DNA TGTGCCAGCAGCCCCCGACTAGCGGGAAGAAGGGCGGATACGCAGTATTTT. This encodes CASSPRLAGRRADTQYF.

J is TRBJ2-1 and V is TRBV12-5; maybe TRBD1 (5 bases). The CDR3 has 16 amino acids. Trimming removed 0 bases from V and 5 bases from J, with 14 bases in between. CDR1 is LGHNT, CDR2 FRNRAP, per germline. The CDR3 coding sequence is TGTGCTAGTGGTTTGGTACTTCACAGGATAAACAATGAGCAGTTCTTC. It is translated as CASGLVLHRINNEQFF.

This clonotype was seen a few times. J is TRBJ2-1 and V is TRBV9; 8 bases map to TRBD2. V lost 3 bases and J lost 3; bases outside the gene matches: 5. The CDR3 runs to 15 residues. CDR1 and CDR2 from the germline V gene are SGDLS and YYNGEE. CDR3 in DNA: TGTGCCAGCAGCGCCTCCGCGGGAGGCTACAATGAGCAGTTCTTC. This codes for CASSASAGGYNEQFF.

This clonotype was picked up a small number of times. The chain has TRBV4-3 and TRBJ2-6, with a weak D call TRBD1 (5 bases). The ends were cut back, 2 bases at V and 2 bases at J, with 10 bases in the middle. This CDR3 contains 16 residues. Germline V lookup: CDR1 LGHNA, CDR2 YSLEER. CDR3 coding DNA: TGCGCCAGCAGCCAACTCGACAGCACTGGGGCCAACGTCCTGACTTTC. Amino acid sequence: CASSQLDSTGANVLTF.

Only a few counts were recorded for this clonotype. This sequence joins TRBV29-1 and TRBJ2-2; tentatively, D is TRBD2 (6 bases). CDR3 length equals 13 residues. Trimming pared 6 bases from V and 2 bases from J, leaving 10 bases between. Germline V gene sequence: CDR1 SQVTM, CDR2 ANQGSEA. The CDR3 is CSVRDSNTGELFF. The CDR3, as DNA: TGCAGCGTCAGGGACTCCAACACCGGGGAGCTGTTTTTT.

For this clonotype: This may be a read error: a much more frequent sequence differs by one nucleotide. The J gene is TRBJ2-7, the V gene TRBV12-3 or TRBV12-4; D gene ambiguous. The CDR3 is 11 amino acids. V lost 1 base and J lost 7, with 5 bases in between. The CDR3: CASSLVVEQYF. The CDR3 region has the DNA TGTGCCAGCAGTTTAGTAGTTGAGCAGTACTTC.

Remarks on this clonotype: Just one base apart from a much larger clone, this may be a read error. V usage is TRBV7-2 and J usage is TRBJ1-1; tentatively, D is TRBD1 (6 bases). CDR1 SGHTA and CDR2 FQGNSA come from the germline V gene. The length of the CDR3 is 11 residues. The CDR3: CVSSLRGSAFF. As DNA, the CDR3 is TGTGTCAGCAGCTTGAGGGGGTCTGCTTTCTTT.

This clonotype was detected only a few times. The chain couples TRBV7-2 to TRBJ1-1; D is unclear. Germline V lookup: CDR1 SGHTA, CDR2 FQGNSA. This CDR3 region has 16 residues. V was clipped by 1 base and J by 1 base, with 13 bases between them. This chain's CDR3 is CASSLETRVWNTEAFF. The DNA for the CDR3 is TGTGCCAGCAGCTTAGAGACGAGGGTATGGAACACTGAAGCTTTCTTT.

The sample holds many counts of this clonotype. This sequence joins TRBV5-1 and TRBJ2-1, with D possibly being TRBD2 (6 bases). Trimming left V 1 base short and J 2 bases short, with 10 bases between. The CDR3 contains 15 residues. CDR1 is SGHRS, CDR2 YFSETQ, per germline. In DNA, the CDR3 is TGCGCCAGCAGCTTGACAGCGGGCCCCTACAATGAGCAGTTCTTC. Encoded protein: CASSLTAGPYNEQFF. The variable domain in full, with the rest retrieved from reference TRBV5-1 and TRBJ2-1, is KAGVTQTPRYLIKTRGQQVTLSCSPISGHRSVSWYQQTPGQGLQFLFEYFSETQRNKGNFPGRFSGRQFSNSRSEMNVSTLELGDSALYLCASSLTAGPYNEQFFGPGTRLTVL.

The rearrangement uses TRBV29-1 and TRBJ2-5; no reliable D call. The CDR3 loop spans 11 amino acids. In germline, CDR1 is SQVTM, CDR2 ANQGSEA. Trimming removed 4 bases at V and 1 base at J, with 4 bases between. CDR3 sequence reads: CSVVSQETQYF. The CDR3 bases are TGCAGCGTTGTTTCCCAAGAGACCCAGTACTTC.

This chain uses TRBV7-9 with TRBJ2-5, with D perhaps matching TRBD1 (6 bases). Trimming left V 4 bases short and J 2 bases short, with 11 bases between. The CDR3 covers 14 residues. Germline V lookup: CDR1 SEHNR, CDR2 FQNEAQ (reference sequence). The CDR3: CASSYTGSQETQYF. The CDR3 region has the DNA TGTGCCAGCAGCTACACAGGGAGTCAAGAGACCCAGTACTTC. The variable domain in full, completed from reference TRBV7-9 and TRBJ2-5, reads DTGVSQNPRHKITKRGQNVTFRCDPISEHNRLYWYRQTLGQGPEFLTYFQNEAQLEKSRLLSDRFSAERPKGSFSTLEIQRTEQGDSAMYLCASSYTGSQETQYFGPGTRLLVL.

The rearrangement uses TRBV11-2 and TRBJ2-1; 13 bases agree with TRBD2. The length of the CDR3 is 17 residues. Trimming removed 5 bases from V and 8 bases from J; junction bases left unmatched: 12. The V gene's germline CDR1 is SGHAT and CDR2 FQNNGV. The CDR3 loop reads CASSPRAGTSGNHEQFF. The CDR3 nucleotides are TGTGCCAGCAGCCCTCGGGCCGGGACTAGCGGGAACCATGAGCAGTTCTTC.

The CDR3 sequence is CSATATSGSSYEQYF. Here the CDR3 DNA reads TGCAGTGCTACCGCCACTAGCGGGAGTTCCTACGAGCAGTACTTC. This chain uses TRBV20-1 with TRBJ2-7; TRBD2 aligns across 11 bases. Trimming removed 4 bases from V and 1 base from J; junction bases left unmatched: 6. CDR3 length: 15 amino acids. From germline, CDR1 is DFQATT and CDR2 SNEGSKA (reference sequence).

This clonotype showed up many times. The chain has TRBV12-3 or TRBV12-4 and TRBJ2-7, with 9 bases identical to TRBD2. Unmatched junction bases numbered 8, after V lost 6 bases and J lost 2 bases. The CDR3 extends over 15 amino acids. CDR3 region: CASRRSGSPTYEQYV. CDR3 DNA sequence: TGTGCCAGCAGACGTAGCGGGAGTCCCACCTACGAGCAGTACGTC.

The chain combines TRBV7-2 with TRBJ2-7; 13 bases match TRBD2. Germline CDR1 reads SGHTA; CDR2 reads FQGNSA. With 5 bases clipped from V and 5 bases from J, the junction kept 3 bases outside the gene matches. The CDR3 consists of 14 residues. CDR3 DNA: TGTGCCAGCAGCCGGACTAGCGGGAGTAACGAGCAGTACGTC. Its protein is CASSRTSGSNEQYV.

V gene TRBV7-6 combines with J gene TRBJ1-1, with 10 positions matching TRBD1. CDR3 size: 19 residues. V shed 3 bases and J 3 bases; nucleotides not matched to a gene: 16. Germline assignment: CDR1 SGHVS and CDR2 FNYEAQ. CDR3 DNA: TGTGCCAGCAGCTTTGACAGGGGGCAAACGATGAAAGGGGACACTGAAGCTTTCTTT. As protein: CASSFDRGQTMKGDTEAFF.

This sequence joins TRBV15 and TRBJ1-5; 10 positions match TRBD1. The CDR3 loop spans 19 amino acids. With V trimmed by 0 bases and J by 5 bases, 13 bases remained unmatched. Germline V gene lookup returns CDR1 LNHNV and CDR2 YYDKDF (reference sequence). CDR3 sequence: CATSRDRPLGTGDYQPQHF. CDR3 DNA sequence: TGTGCCACCAGCAGAGATCGGCCCCTTGGGACAGGGGACTATCAGCCCCAGCATTTT. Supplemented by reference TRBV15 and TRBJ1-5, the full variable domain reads DAMVIQNPRYQVTQFGKPVTLSCSQTLNHNVMYWYQQKSSQAPKLLFHYYDKDFNNEADTPDNFQSRRPNTSFCFLDIRSPGLGDTAMYLCATSRDRPLGTGDYQPQHFGDGTRLSIL.

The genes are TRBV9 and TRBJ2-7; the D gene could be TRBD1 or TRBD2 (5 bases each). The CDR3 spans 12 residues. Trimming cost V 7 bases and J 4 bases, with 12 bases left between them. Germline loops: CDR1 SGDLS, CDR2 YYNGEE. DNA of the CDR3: TGTGCCAGCGGGGGTCAGGATTACGAGCAGTACTTC. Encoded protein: CASGGQDYEQYF.

Here the CDR3 DNA reads TGTGCCAGCAGCTTAGAGGCGAGCTCCTACGAGCAGTACGTC. This translates into CASSLEASSYEQYV. The chain combines TRBV7-8 with TRBJ2-7; D is ambiguous. The V gene's germline CDR1 is SGHVS and CDR2 FQNEAQ. The CDR3 runs to 14 residues. V lost 1 base and J 0 bases, leaving 7 bases between the germline ends.

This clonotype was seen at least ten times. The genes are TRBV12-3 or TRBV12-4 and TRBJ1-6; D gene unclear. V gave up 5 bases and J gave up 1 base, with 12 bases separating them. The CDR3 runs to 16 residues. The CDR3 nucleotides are TGTGCCAGCAGTACGACGGGTAGTTCCTATAATTCACCCCTCCACTTT. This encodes CASSTTGSSYNSPLHF.